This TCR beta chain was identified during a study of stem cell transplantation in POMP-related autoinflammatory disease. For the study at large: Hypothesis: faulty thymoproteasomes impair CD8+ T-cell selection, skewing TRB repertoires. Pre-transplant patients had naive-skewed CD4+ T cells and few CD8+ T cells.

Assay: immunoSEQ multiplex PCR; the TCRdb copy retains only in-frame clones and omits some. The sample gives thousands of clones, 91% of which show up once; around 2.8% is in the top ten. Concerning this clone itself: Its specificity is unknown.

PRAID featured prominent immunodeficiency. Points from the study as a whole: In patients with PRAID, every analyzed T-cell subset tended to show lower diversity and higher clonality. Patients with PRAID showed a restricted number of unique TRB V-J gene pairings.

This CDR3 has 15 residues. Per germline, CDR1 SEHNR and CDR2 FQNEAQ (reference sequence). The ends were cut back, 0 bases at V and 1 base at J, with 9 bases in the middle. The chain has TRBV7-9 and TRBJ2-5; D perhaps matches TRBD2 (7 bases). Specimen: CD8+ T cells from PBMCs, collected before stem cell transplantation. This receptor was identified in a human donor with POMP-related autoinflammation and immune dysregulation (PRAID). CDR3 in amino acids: CASSLAGGLQETQYF. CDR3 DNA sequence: TGTGCCAGCAGCTTAGCGGGGGGGCTCCAAGAGACCCAGTACTTC.